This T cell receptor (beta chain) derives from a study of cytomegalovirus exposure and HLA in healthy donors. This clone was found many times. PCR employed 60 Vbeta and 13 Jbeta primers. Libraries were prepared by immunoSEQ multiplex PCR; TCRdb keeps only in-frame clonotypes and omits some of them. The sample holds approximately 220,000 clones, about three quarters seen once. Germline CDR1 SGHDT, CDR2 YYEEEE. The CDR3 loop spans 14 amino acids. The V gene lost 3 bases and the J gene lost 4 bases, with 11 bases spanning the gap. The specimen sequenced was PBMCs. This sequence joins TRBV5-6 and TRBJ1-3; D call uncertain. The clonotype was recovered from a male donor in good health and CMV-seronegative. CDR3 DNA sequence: TGTGCCAGCAGCTCGGCGGGGAGAGGAAACACCATATATTTT. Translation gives CASSSAGRGNTIYF.